The entry below gives a single TCR beta chain sequence along with its context. The V end was cut by 5 bases, the J end by 2 bases, with 16 bases between. Germline V lookup: CDR1 SGHTA, CDR2 FQGTGA. The CDR3 length is 15 residues. The data originate from a study of blood T cell repertoires in COVID-19. The wider study: The United States, Italy and Spain provided the acute and convalescent COVID-19 samples.

Per the original data handling: How many nucleated cells were present was estimated from reference gene primer amplification. Some clones are missing from TCRdb's copy, which holds only in-frame ones; the method was immunoSEQ multiplex PCR. D and trimming come from the DNA, and the V and J calls and clone size come from that table. Of more than 85,000 clones listed, 82% are singletons. This TCR was recovered from a woman aged 55-75 years with acute or convalescent COVID-19. The chain has TRBV7-3 and TRBJ2-7; TRBD2 might be the D (6 bases). The source material was peripheral blood. CDR3 DNA: TGTGCCAGCAGCCCACAGCGGGCTACACCCTACGAGCAGTACTTC. It codes for CASSPQRATPYEQYF.